This entry features one TCR beta chain sequence. The data stem from a study of OX40 agonist ivuxolimab in advanced cancers. Between the trimmed V and J ends, which lost 3 bases and 4 bases, there was a span of 16 bases. The germline gives CDR1 GTSNPN, CDR2 SVGIG (reference sequence). CDR3 size: 15 residues. Sequencing was performed with immunoSEQ multiplex PCR; in TCRdb, only in-frame clones are kept and a portion is missing. Of tens of thousands of clones in the sample, approximately 81% were seen once. This sample comprised CD4+ or CD8+ T cells sorted from blood, obtained in a trial of the OX40 agonist ivuxolimab. The gene calls are TRBV30 and TRBJ2-1; weak D call: TRBD1 (7 bases). The receptor's source is an adult with an advanced solid tumor such as melanoma, head and neck, liver or kidney cancer. The CDR3 reads CAWSGGGASYNEQFF. CDR3 bases: TGTGCCTGGAGCGGAGGGGGCGCAAGTTACAATGAGCAGTTCTTC.